The subject of this entry is one T cell receptor beta chain. Its antigen is as yet unknown. Germline CDR1 SEHNR, CDR2 FQNEAQ (reference sequence). The ends lost 5 bases at V and 3 bases at J; junction bases unmatched: 6. The CDR3 length is 14 residues. The data were taken from a study of cytomegalovirus exposure and HLA in healthy donors. Primers included in the PCR were 60 Vbeta and 13 Jbeta primers. The table came from immunoSEQ multiplex PCR; TCRdb's copy has only in-frame clones and leaves some out. Across roughly 53,000 clones, the top ten clones capture about 2.5% of the sample. Findings and caveats of the study: The number of N-insertions in an Asian-associated ancestry cluster was reportedly below the 666-donor mean in a later analysis.

The TCR was taken from a female donor in good health and CMV-seronegative. The chain carries TRBV7-9 and TRBJ1-1, with 7 bases lining up with TRBD1. The sample taken for sequencing was PBMCs. CDR3 bases: TGTGCCAGCAGCCAACAGGGGACGGACACTGAAGCTTTCTTT. The encoded protein is CASSQQGTDTEAFF.